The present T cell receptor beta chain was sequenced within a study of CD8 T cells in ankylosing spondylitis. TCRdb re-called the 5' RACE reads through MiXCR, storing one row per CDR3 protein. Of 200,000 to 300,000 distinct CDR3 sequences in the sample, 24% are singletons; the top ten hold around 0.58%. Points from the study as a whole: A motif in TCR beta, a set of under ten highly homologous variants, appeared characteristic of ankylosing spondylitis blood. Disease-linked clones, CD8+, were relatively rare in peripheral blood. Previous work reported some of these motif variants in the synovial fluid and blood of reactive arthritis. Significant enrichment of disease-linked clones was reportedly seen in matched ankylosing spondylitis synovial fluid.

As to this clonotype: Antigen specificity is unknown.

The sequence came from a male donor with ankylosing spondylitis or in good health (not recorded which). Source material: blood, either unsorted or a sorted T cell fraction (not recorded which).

The CDR3 is CASSYTGGYPGGYTF. CDR3 bases: TGTGCCAGCAGTTACACAGGGGGTTACCCGGGAGGCTACACCTTC. The V call is TRBV6-5, the J call TRBJ1-2; 8 positions match TRBD1. Trimming took 2 bases from V and 8 from J; bases not matched to a gene: 10. This CDR3 is built from 15 residues. Germline CDR1 and CDR2: MNHEY and SVGAGI.